Reported below is one TCR beta chain. The antigen this receptor binds is unknown. No much larger clone exists at a distance of one base, and base qualities are not known. The donors were healthy, HIV-negative adults with no recently reported acute infections or vaccinations. Only Caucasian adults living in Nashville, Tennessee, USA were represented among the donors. CD4+ T cells were enriched by magnetic negative selection, after which naive cells were positively selected on CD45RA and the negative fraction was taken as the memory subset. Blood was obtained by leukapheresis, after which PBMCs were separated by Ficoll-Histopaque density gradient centrifugation and cryopreserved in liquid nitrogen vapor phase. Purity and quantity of every magnetically sorted T cell population were checked by analytical flow cytometry. Genomic DNA was isolated from every sorted fraction and measured by UV absorbance on a Nanodrop 2000c.

TCR CDR3 regions were amplified from genomic DNA by multiplex PCR using the deep immunoSEQ assay. For each cell subset, the extracted genomic DNA was distributed evenly across all wells of several immunoSEQ 96-well plates, and each plate served as one replicate. For sorted subsets, around 0.2 ug genomic DNA, equal to 30,000 or so T cell genomes, was loaded into each replicate PCR. The purified libraries were quantified using a Qubit 3.0 fluorometer, sized with a Bioanalyzer 2100, and then quantified again using the KAPA Library Quantification kit. Every immunoSEQ 96-well plate was sequenced on a dedicated single-read 150-cycle Illumina NextSeq 550 flow cell. The study's own analysis went as follows. Because only junctional sequences without quality scores were contained in the immunoSEQ output, filtering matching that applied to full-length reads could not be performed. To assign V/J genes and CDR3, sequences were annotated using PyIR, a Python wrapper for IgBLAST v1.9, with IMGT germline references. Any read was removed if the V/J assignment was weak (E-value above 1e-6), the CDR3 was missing, or the read contained stop codons, out-of-frame junctions, or ambiguous translated residues. A V3J clonotype was defined by an identical inferred V gene, J gene, and CDR3 amino acid sequence. Percentage overlap between repertoires was computed as shared unique clonotypes divided by the size of the smaller repertoire. Repertoire richness was assessed with RTK rarefaction, the Chao1 estimator, and Recon v2.1 estimates of unobserved clonotypes. OLGA was used to compute generation probabilities for all TCRbeta clonotypes that the gDNA method yielded from a handful of donors. In TCRdb, the immuneACCESS table is reduced to in-frame sequences with V and J assigned. These tables do not hold every clone; where another copy was compared, an unresolved V gene accounts for under half, and the others remain unexplained. V, J and clone size are those of that table, while D and trimming were read from the DNA. This sample has about 1 million clones in its table, and 75% to 85% of those were observed once. The biggest ten clones account for about 0.52% of the sample.

The source of the sample is a study of shared clonotypes between healthy human individuals (TCRdb year 2020). Concerning the study at large: Three men and a couple of women, aged 18 to 49 years, made up the cohort. Per donor, leukapheresis produced somewhere between about 0.85 and 8.9 billion PBMCs. For each donor, CD4 naive and CD4 memory were each given three plates, CD8 naive was given two plates, and CD8 memory was given one plate. Blood TCR repertoires of about 5 healthy adults were deeply sequenced to estimate repertoire size and the extent of clonotype sharing between individuals. To increase sequencing depth and limit assay-specific biases, TCR repertoire library preparation and sequencing were carried out by different laboratories using diverse techniques. General findings and caveats noted by the study authors: Incomplete sequencing was indicated by rarefaction of sorted-subset datasets, despite the large sequencing depth. Larger estimated clonotype richness was generally found for naive subsets than for memory subsets. Pairwise subsampling indicated that sequencing depth was expected to affect the degree of clonotype sharing among donors. Compared with non-shared clonotypes, the clonotypes found in all four sorted-subset donors had higher generation probabilities. Sharing across several donors was observed for 5% to 6.5% of naive CD4, over 3% of naive CD8, 2% to 2.5% of memory CD4, and roughly 0.4% of memory CD8 clonotypes. Sampling was restricted to blood, and TCR repertoires in tissue are likely to differ from TCR repertoires in blood. The small number of donors limited the genetic and exposure-history diversity represented.

Sequencing input: memory CD4+ T cells from PBMCs. The cell subset or site label corresponds to: CD45RA-negative fraction. This TCR was sampled from a man aged 18 to 29 in good health. Some clones in this sample may be carry-over from other donors' samples.

The DNA reads TGTGCCAGCAGCACCCAGGGTATGGTCAACACTGAAGCTTTCTTT. The translation is CASSTQGMVNTEAFF. The chain uses TRBV7-9 and TRBJ1-1, and TRBD1 may be the D gene, going by 5 matching bases. The germline V gene (reference sequence) supplies CDR1 SEHNR and CDR2 FQNEAQ. V is cut by 5 bases and J by 2 bases, and the space between the germline ends is 15 bases. The CDR3 measures 15 amino acids from cysteine to phenylalanine. Just CDR3 DNA is preserved here, 45 bases in frame from base 1.